These T cell receptor beta chains were read from a single sample in a study of T-cell memory formation after mild COVID-19. A single record per CDR3 protein comes from TCRdb applying MiXCR to the 5' RACE reads. The data show more than 150,000 distinct CDR3 sequences, with approximately 17% seen just once and 3% to 4.5% held by the top ten. The sequenced sample consisted of PBMCs or a T cell subset sorted from them (not recorded which). The origin of the receptors is a man younger than 35 who had mild COVID-19 (a few samples of this study predate the infection). Cell type and time point are not known. Both conserved end residues are part of each CDR3. The order of the fields is V gene, D gene, J gene, clone size, CDR3 DNA, CDR3 protein. The D gene is left open where the match is weak. Rows may omit the clone size; those that give it use once, few, many or a size class.

TRBV7-2	NA	TRBJ1-1	many	TGTGCCAGCAGTCCCCGAGGGGGCACTGAAGCTTTCTTT	CASSPRGGTEAFF
TRBV4-3	TRBD1	TRBJ1-4	few	TGCGCCAGCAGCCAGGAGCGACAGGGCGCGTATGAAAAACTGTTTTTT	CASSQERQGAYEKLFF
TRBV5-1	NA	TRBJ2-3	few	TGCGCCAGCAGCTTGAACCCTAGCACAGATACGCAGTATTTT	CASSLNPSTDTQYF
TRBV7-9	NA	TRBJ2-3	many	TGTGCCAGCAGCCCAAGTCTCCCGGGAGATACGCAGTATTTT	CASSPSLPGDTQYF
TRBV7-9	NA	TRBJ2-1	few	TGTGCCAGCAGCTCAAGACGGGTCAATGAGCAGTTCTTC	CASSSRRVNEQFF
TRBV6-1	NA	TRBJ1-4	NA	TGTGCCAGCAGTGAAGCGTGGTCGAATAAACTGTTTTTT	CASSEAWSNKLFF
TRBV10-3	NA	TRBJ2-1	few	TGTGCCATCAGTGAGTCTGGGCTCCTGGAAGGGTCGAATGAGCAGTTCTTC	CAISESGLLEGSNEQFF
TRBV14	NA	TRBJ2-7	NA	TGTGCCAGCAGCCAGTGGAAGGACCCCTACGAGCAGTACTTC	CASSQWKDPYEQYF
TRBV20-1	TRBD2	TRBJ2-3	NA	TGCAGTGCTAGTGCCCTAGCGGGGGGAGATACGCAGTATTTT	CSASALAGGDTQYF
TRBV4-1	NA	TRBJ1-3	NA	TGCGCCAGCAGCCCTTTCGGGGCAGGGTCTGGAAACACCATATATTTT	CASSPFGAGSGNTIYF
TRBV12-3/TRBV12-4	NA	TRBJ1-2	NA	TGTGCCAGCAGTTTACGTAACGGCTATGGCTACACCTTC	CASSLRNGYGYTF
TRBV9	NA	TRBJ1-6	NA	TGTGCCAGCAGCGCCTCGGGGGGGCATAATTCACCCCTCCACTTT	CASSASGGHNSPLHF
TRBV20-1	TRBD1	TRBJ2-7	few	TGCAGTGCGGATCGGACAGGGAACGAGCAGTACTTC	CSADRTGNEQYF
TRBV19	NA	TRBJ1-1	few	TGTGCCAGTACCGCCGGGAGGGACACTGAAGCTTTCTTT	CASTAGRDTEAFF
TRBV6-7	TRBD2	TRBJ2-5	few	TGTGCCAGGATAAGCGGGGGCCCAGAGAAAGAGACCCAGTACTTC	CARISGGPEKETQYF
TRBV28	NA	TRBJ1-4	few	TGTGCCAGCAGGGAGAGGTGGAAACTGTTTTTT	CASRERWKLFF
TRBV11-2	NA	TRBJ2-5	many	TGTGCCAGCAGCTTAGCCCCCCAGTGGTTAGGGGAGACCCAGTACTTC	CASSLAPQWLGETQYF
TRBV7-3	NA	TRBJ1-2	NA	TGTGCCAGCAGCTTAACCGGAGGAATAGGCAGTGGCTATGGCTACACCTTC	CASSLTGGIGSGYGYTF
TRBV12-3/TRBV12-4	NA	TRBJ1-4	NA	TGTGCCAGCAGTTTAGAAAAGTGGGATAATGAAAAACTGTTTTTT	CASSLEKWDNEKLFF
TRBV7-9	TRBD1	TRBJ1-5	NA	TGTGCCAGCAGCCCAGGGGGGACCGATGGCAATCAGCCCCAGCATTTT	CASSPGGTDGNQPQHF
TRBV15	NA	TRBJ2-2	NA	TGTGCCACCAGCAGAGTTCGGGGCTCGAACACCGGGGAGCTGTTTTTT	CATSRVRGSNTGELFF
TRBV18	TRBD1	TRBJ1-5	NA	TGTGCCAGCTCACAAGGGACGAGGGGGCCTCAGCCCCAGCATTTT	CASSQGTRGPQPQHF
TRBV23-1	NA	TRBJ2-2	NA	TGCGCCAGCAGTCCAAGACGGGCACCGAACACCGGGGAGCTGTTTTTT	CASSPRRAPNTGELFF
TRBV3-1	NA	TRBJ2-3	NA	TGTGCCAGCAGCCATCTGGGTAGCACAGATACGCAGTATTTT	CASSHLGSTDTQYF
TRBV20-1	TRBD2	TRBJ2-5	NA	TGCAGTGCTAGTGTCGGATGGGGCAGCGGGGGGTACCAAGAGACCCAGTACTTC	CSASVGWGSGGYQETQYF
TRBV20-1	NA	TRBJ2-7	few	TGCAGTGCTAGAGATTCAGTAAGGCCCTACGAGCAGTACTTC	CSARDSVRPYEQYF
TRBV5-8	NA	TRBJ1-6	NA	TGTGCCAGCAGCAGGCGGAGCTCCTATAATTCACCCCTCCACTTT	CASSRRSSYNSPLHF
TRBV18	NA	TRBJ1-3	few	TGTGCCAGCTCACGGGCATACGGAAACACCATATATTTT	CASSRAYGNTIYF
TRBV7-3	TRBD1	TRBJ2-5	few	TGTGCCAGCAGCAGGGACAGAGAGACCCAGTACTTC	CASSRDRETQYF
TRBV5-1	NA	TRBJ2-1	few	TGCGCCAGCAGCCTGGGGGTATCCTACAATGAGCAGTTCTTC	CASSLGVSYNEQFF
TRBV7-9	TRBD1	TRBJ2-2	NA	TGTGCCAGCAGACCACAGGGGAACGGGGAGCTGTTTTTT	CASRPQGNGELFF
TRBV4-2	TRBD2	TRBJ2-1	NA	TGTGCCAGCAGACCCACCCTCACTAGCGGGGGGCTGCTCAGTGCCTACAATGAGCAGTTCTTC	CASRPTLTSGGLLSAYNEQFF
TRBV6-5	NA	TRBJ1-2	NA	TGTGCCAGCAGTTACTCGGGGTTGCCCCTGGGCTACACCTTC	CASSYSGLPLGYTF
TRBV9	TRBD2	TRBJ2-3	many	TGTGCCAGCAGCGCCCCCGGGACTAGCGGGGGAATCACAGATACGCAGTATTTT	CASSAPGTSGGITDTQYF
TRBV7-3	NA	TRBJ2-1	few	TGTGCCAGCAGCCATGGTGGCAATGAGCAGTTCTTC	CASSHGGNEQFF
TRBV5-1	NA	TRBJ2-1	many	TGCGCCAGCAGCTTCGACAAGGGTGAGCAGTTCTTC	CASSFDKGEQFF
TRBV5-1	TRBD1	TRBJ2-2	NA	TGCGCCAGCAGCTTGGGGAAGGACAGGGCTTCGACCGGGGAGCTGTTTTTT	CASSLGKDRASTGELFF
TRBV7-6	NA	TRBJ2-5	NA	TGTGCCAGCAGCAAGGACAGAGGGGAGACCCAGTACTTC	CASSKDRGETQYF
TRBV20-1	NA	TRBJ1-5	once	TGCAGTGCTGCTTTCACCGGCAATCAGCCCCAGCATTTT	CSAAFTGNQPQHF
TRBV21-1	NA	TRBJ1-6	few	TGTGCCAGCAGCAAAAGGAGGGAGGAGCTCGATAATTCACCCCTCCACTTT	CASSKRREELDNSPLHF
TRBV20-1	NA	TRBJ2-3	few	TGCAGTGCTAGAGCAGGGGCTAGCACAGATACGCAGTATTTT	CSARAGASTDTQYF
TRBV25-1	NA	TRBJ1-4	NA	TGTGCCAGCAGTGAAGCCGGACAGCTAAATGAAAAACTGTTTTTT	CASSEAGQLNEKLFF
TRBV29-1	NA	TRBJ2-3	few	TGCAGCGTTTCTCCGGGATTCGGCACAGATACGCAGTATTTT	CSVSPGFGTDTQYF
TRBV20-1	NA	TRBJ2-7	NA	TGCAGTGCTCCCTTAAGGGGATGGGGCGAGCAGTACTTC	CSAPLRGWGEQYF
TRBV4-3	TRBD1	TRBJ2-2	NA	TGCGCCAGCAGCCCCCTGACAGGGGAGGCCGGGGAGCTGTTTTTT	CASSPLTGEAGELFF